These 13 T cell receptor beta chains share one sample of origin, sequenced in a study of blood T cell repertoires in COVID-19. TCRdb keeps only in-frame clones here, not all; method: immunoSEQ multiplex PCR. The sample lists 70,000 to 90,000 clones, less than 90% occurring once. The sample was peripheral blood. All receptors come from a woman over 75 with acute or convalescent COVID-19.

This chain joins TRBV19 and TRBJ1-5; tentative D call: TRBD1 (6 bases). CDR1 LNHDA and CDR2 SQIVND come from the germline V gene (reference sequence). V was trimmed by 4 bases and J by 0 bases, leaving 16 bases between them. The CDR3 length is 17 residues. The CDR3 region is CASSTLDSFDSNQPQHF. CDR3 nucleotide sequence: TGTGCCAGTAGTACCCTGGACAGTTTTGATAGCAATCAGCCCCAGCATTTT.

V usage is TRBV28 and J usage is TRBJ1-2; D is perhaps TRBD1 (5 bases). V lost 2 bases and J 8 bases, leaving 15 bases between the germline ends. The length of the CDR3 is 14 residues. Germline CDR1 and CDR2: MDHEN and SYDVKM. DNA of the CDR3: TGTGCCAGCAGTTTAGACAGTCCCCCCAGAGGCTACACCTTC. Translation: CASSLDSPPRGYTF.

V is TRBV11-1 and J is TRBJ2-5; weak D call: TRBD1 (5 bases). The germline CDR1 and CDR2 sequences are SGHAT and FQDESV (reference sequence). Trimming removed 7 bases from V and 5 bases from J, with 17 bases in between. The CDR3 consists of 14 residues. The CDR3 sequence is CASTPDTIQETQYF. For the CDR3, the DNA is TGTGCCAGCACCCCGGACACTATCCAGGAGACCCAGTACTTC.

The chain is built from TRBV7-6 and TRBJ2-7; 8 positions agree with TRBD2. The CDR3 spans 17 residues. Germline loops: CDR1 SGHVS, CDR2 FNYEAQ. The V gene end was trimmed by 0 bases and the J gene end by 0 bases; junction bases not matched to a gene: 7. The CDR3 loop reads CASSLAHTSGSSYEQYF. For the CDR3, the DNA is TGTGCCAGCAGCTTAGCCCACACTAGCGGTAGCTCCTACGAGCAGTACTTC. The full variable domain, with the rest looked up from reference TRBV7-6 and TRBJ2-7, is GAGVSQSPRYKVTKRGQDVALRCDPISGHVSLYWYRQALGQGPEFLTYFNYEAQQDKSGLPNDRFSAERPEGSISTLTIQRTEQRDSAMYRCASSLAHTSGSSYEQYFGPGTRLTVT.

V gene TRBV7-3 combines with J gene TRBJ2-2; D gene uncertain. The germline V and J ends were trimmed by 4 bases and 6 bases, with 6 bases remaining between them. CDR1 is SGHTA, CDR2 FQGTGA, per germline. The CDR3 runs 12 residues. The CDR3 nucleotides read TGTGCCAGCAGCTCCAGGCCCGGGGAGCTGTTTTTT. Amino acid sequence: CASSSRPGELFF.

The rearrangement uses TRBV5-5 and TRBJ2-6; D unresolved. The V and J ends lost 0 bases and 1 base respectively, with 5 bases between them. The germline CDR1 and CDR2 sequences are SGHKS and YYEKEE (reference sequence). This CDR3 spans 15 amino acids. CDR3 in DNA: TGTGCCAGCAGCTTGGGAGTGTCTGGGGCCAACGTCCTGACTTTC. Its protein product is CASSLGVSGANVLTF.

CDR3: CASSLELAGGPHETQYF. In DNA, the CDR3 is TGCGCCAGCAGCTTGGAATTGGCGGGGGGGCCCCATGAGACCCAGTACTTC. The V call is TRBV5-1, the J call TRBJ2-5, with TRBD2 identical over 9 bases. The junction had 11 bases not matched to a gene; V was cut back by 0 bases and J by 5 bases. The V gene's germline CDR1 is SGHRS and CDR2 YFSETQ. CDR3 length: 17 amino acids.

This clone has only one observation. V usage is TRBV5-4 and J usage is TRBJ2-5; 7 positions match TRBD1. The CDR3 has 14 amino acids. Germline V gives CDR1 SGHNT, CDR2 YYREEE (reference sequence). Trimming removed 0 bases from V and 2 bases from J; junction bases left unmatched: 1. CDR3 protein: CASSLVGQQETQYF. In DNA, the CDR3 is TGTGCCAGCAGCTTGGTGGGACAGCAAGAGACCCAGTACTTC.

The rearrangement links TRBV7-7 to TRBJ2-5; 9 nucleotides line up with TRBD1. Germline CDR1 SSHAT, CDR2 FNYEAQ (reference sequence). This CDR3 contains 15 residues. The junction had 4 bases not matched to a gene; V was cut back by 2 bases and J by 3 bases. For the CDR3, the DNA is TGTGCCAGCAGCTTAAGTTGGACAGGGGAAGAGACCCAGTACTTC. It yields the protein CASSLSWTGEETQYF.

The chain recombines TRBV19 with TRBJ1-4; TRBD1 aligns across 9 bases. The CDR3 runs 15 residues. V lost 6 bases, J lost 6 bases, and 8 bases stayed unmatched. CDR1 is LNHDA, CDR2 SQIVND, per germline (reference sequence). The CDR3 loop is CASSRPGQGDEKLFF. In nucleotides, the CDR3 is TGTGCCAGTAGCCGACCGGGACAGGGTGATGAAAAACTGTTTTTT.

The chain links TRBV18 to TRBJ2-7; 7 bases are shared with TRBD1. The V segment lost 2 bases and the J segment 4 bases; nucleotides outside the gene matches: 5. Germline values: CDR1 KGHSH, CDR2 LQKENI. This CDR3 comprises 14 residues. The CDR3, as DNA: TGTGCCAGCTCACCAGCCAGGGGGAAGTACGAGCAGTACTTC. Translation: CASSPARGKYEQYF. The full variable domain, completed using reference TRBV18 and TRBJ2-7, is NAGVMQNPRHLVRRRGQEARLRCSPMKGHSHVYWYRQLPEEGLKFMVYLQKENIIDESGMPKERFSAEFPKEGPSILRIQQVVRGDSAAYFCASSPARGKYEQYFGPGTRLTVT.

In DNA form, the CDR3 reads TGTGCCAGTAGTACCGGGACTGTGAACACTGAAGCTTTCTTT. Protein product: CASSTGTVNTEAFF. The V gene is TRBV19, the J gene TRBJ1-1, with D possibly being TRBD1 (5 bases). Germline assignment: CDR1 LNHDA and CDR2 SQIVND (reference sequence). V lost 4 bases and J lost 0, with 9 bases in between. The length of the CDR3 is 14 residues.

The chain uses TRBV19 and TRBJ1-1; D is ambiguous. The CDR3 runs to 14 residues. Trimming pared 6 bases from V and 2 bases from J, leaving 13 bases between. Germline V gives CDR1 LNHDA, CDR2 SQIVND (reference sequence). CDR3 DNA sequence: TGTGCCAGTAGGCGCTTTGAGGTTAACACTGAAGCTTTCTTT. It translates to CASRRFEVNTEAFF.